Described below is a single T cell receptor beta chain sequence and its context. What it binds is not known. These data belong to a study of OX40 agonist ivuxolimab in advanced cancers. Study as a whole: The patients received agonistic anti-OX40 (CD134) antibody ivuxolimab. Partial responses were observed in three patients, of whom one had hepatocellular carcinoma and two had cutaneous melanoma.

This CDR3 region has 15 residues. V was clipped by 0 bases and J by 0 bases, with 9 bases between them. The germline CDR1 and CDR2 sequences are MDHEN and SYDVKM. Researchers took blood at baseline, on cycle 4 day 1, and on cycle 7 day 1. Notes on the study in general: CD4+ and CD8+ T cells in blood underwent clonal expansion by week 6 at 0.1 to 3.0 mg/kg.

Clones were read by immunoSEQ multiplex PCR, and TCRdb kept only the in-frame ones, dropping some. The profile shows 80,000 or so clones, around nine tenths of them singletons. This TCR was sampled from an adult with an advanced solid tumor such as melanoma, head and neck, liver or kidney cancer. The chain uses TRBV28 and TRBJ2-7; D is perhaps TRBD2 (6 bases). Sequenced material: CD4+ or CD8+ T cells sorted from blood, taken in a trial of the OX40 agonist ivuxolimab. CDR3 sequence (DNA): TGTGCCAGCAGTTTATGGCGGGATTTCTCCTACGAGCAGTACTTC. This gives the protein CASSLWRDFSYEQYF.